Listed here are 26 T cell receptor beta chains from one sample, sequenced in a study of regulatory T cells in long-lasting Graves disease. Building of the TCR beta libraries involved iRepertoire HTBI primers and Arm-PCR of CDR3 regions. Each CDR3 protein gets one entry after TCRdb re-called the multiplex PCR reads with MiXCR. The table records 300,000 to 500,000 distinct CDR3 sequences, under 25% of them present only once. The sample's time point: persistent/refractory GD, antithyroid drugs over 5 years with positive TRAb. TCR sequences were obtained from RNA taken from PBMCs. This specimen consisted of peripheral blood mononuclear cells (PBMCs), obtained when the disease was refractory, from a patient treated with antithyroid drugs. The origin of the receptors is a female donor with Graves disease.

This clonotype was counted a single time. The chain links TRBV20-1 to TRBJ2-2; 8 bases are shared with TRBD2. The J segment lost 7 bases and the V segment lost 0 bases, leaving 10 bases of the junction unmatched. Germline V lookup: CDR1 DFQATT, CDR2 SNEGSKA (reference sequence). CDR3 size: 16 residues. This CDR3 reads CSARDYSGSFHGELFF. The CDR3, as DNA: TGCAGTGCTAGAGATTACAGCGGGAGTTTTCACGGGGAGCTGTTTTTT.

For this clonotype: Being one base from a much bigger clone, this may be a read error. The chain couples TRBV28 to TRBJ2-5, with TRBD1 matching over 8 bases. CDR3 length: 14 residues. Germline-derived CDR1 and CDR2 are MDHEN and SYDVKM. The CDR3 here is CTSSPDRAGETQYF. CDR3 bases: TGTACCAGCAGTCCGGACAGGGCGGGGGAGACCCAGTACTTC.

The rearrangement uses TRBV19 and TRBJ1-5, with 7 positions matching TRBD1. This CDR3 is built from 14 residues. CDR1 and CDR2 from the germline V gene are LNHDA and SQIVND (reference sequence). The trim removed 7 bases at V and 6 bases at J, leaving 9 bases unmatched. CDR3 sequence (DNA): TGTGCCAGTAATCTACAGGGGCAGGGTCAGCCCCAGCATTTT. Translating it yields CASNLQGQGQPQHF.

This clonotype has ten or more counts. The J gene is TRBJ2-7, the V gene TRBV5-1; no reliable D call. Germline CDR1 reads SGHRS; CDR2 reads YFSETQ. The CDR3 covers 16 residues. The V and J ends lost 0 bases and 5 bases respectively, with 18 bases between them. CDR3 DNA sequence: TGCGCCAGCAGCTTGGATGCCGCCACACGGTCCGACGAGCAGTACTTC. Translated, it gives CASSLDAATRSDEQYF.

The CDR3 DNA sequence: TGTGCCAGCAGCTCAAGGACTAGCGGGAGGTTCAATGAGCAGTTCTTC. It specifies CASSSRTSGRFNEQFF. The rearrangement joins TRBV11-3 to TRBJ2-1; 14 nucleotides line up with TRBD2. This CDR3 has 16 residues. Germline lookup yields CDR1 SGHNT and CDR2 YENEEA. Trimming removed 4 bases from V and 6 bases from J; junction bases left unmatched: 5.

This CDR3 is CASSSYRENTEAFF. As DNA, the CDR3 is TGTGCCAGCAGCAGTTACAGGGAGAACACTGAAGCTTTCTTT. The chain combines TRBV5-8 with TRBJ1-1, with D maybe TRBD1 (6 bases). Trimming left V 4 bases short and J 1 base short, with 11 bases between. This CDR3 contains 14 residues. Germline V CDR1 and CDR2: SGHTS, YDEGEE.

Comments on this clonotype: Lacking the conserved final phenylalanine or tryptophan, this CDR3 likely reflects a read error. DNA of the CDR3: TGCAGTGCTAGAGATGACAGGCACTCTGGGGCCAACGTCCTGACTTAC. This gives the protein CSARDDRHSGANVLTY. The genes are TRBV20-1 and TRBJ2-6, with TRBD1 as a possible D gene (6 bases). With 0 bases removed from V and 0 bases from J, the gap between germline ends came to 9 bases. Germline values: CDR1 DFQATT, CDR2 SNEGSKA (reference sequence). This CDR3 is 16 amino acids long.

The J gene is TRBJ2-7, the V gene TRBV6-1; D perhaps matches TRBD2 (6 bases). Looked up from germline, CDR1 is MNHNS and CDR2 is SASEGT. The V end was cut by 6 bases, the J end by 6 bases, with 15 bases between. The CDR3 loop spans 13 amino acids. The chain's CDR3 is CASRGDSQGEQYF. The CDR3 DNA follows: TGTGCCAGCAGGGGGGACTCCCAGGGCGAGCAGTACTTC.

This chain connects TRBV28 to TRBJ2-2; TRBD1 or TRBD2 may be the D gene (5 bases each). The CDR3 has 11 amino acids. Deletions cut 10 bases from V and 6 bases from J, with 9 bases between. The V gene's germline CDR1 is MDHEN and CDR2 SYDVKM. The CDR3 bases are TGTGCCATCGGGGACCCCGGGGAGCTGTTTTTT. Translation gives CAIGDPGELFF. Drawing the rest from reference TRBV28 and TRBJ2-2, the complete variable domain is DVKVTQSSRYLVKRTGEKVFLECVQDMDHENMFWYRQDPGLGLRLIYFSYDVKMKEKGDIPEGYSVSREKKERFSLILESASTNQTSMYLCAIGDPGELFFGEGSRLTVL.

Ten or more counts support this clonotype. The chain links TRBV28 to TRBJ2-7; 8 bases are a match to TRBD1. Losses at the gene ends were 6 bases for V and 1 base for J; bases not matched to a gene: 8. There are 15 residues in the CDR3. The V gene's germline CDR1 is MDHEN and CDR2 SYDVKM. In DNA form, the CDR3 reads TGTGCCAGCAGAACCGCGGGACAGGTGTCCTACGAGCAGTACTTC. Translated: CASRTAGQVSYEQYF.

Regarding this clonotype: A junction boundary mismatches the germline segment, possibly from a read error. V gene TRBV6-2 or TRBV6-3 combines with J gene TRBJ2-5, with a weak D call TRBD1 (6 bases). This CDR3 is 15 amino acids long. CDR1 and CDR2 from the germline V gene are MNHEY and SVGEGT. The CDR3 region is CASSYSTGEVETRYF. The CDR3 nucleotides read TGTGCCAGCAGTTACTCGACAGGAGAGGTGGAGACCCGGTACTTC.

This clonotype was observed at least ten times. This chain connects TRBV7-2 to TRBJ1-3; 9 bases line up with TRBD1. V shed 3 bases, J shed 4 bases, and the junction held 4 bases outside the gene matches. The germline V gene encodes CDR1 SGHTA and CDR2 FQGNSA. This CDR3 comprises 15 residues. Here the CDR3 DNA reads TGTGCCAGCAGCTTCGGGACAGGGAAGGGAAACACCATATATTTT. Its protein is CASSFGTGKGNTIYF.

This chain uses TRBV19 with TRBJ2-6, with unresolved D. This CDR3 has 19 residues. Trimming stripped 5 bases from V and 1 base from J, with 21 bases between. The V gene's germline CDR1 is LNHDA and CDR2 SQIVND (reference sequence). CDR3 sequence reads: CASSGRLALIDSGANVLTF. The CDR3 coding sequence is TGTGCCAGTAGTGGACGGTTGGCACTGATCGATTCTGGGGCCAACGTCCTGACTTTC.

This clonotype has at least ten counts. The chain is built from TRBV28 and TRBJ2-7, with D possibly TRBD1 on 5 matching bases. The length of the CDR3 is 14 residues. The V gene's germline CDR1 is MDHEN and CDR2 SYDVKM. V lost 3 bases and J lost 3, with 12 bases in between. The CDR3 region has the DNA TGTGCCAGCAGTTTTAGCTTGGGGCTCTACGAGCAGTACTTC. This sequence encodes CASSFSLGLYEQYF. Complete variable domain (other parts from reference TRBV28 and TRBJ2-7): DVKVTQSSRYLVKRTGEKVFLECVQDMDHENMFWYRQDPGLGLRLIYFSYDVKMKEKGDIPEGYSVSREKKERFSLILESASTNQTSMYLCASSFSLGLYEQYFGPGTRLTVT.

This clonotype has a handful of counts. The rearrangement links TRBV12-3 or TRBV12-4 to TRBJ2-2; D ambiguous. Trimming pared 8 bases from V and 1 base from J, leaving 17 bases between. This CDR3 contains 16 residues. The CDR3 region is CASSETWKMNTGELFF. The CDR3 region has the DNA TGTGCCAGCTCGGAGACCTGGAAAATGAACACCGGGGAGCTGTTTTTT.

This clonotype was counted ten times or more. V gene TRBV28 combines with J gene TRBJ1-1; D gene uncertain. CDR1 is MDHEN, CDR2 SYDVKM, per germline. The ends were cut back, 3 bases at V and 1 base at J, with 9 bases in the middle. The CDR3 has 14 amino acids. Here the CDR3 reads CASSFQPANTEAFF. The CDR3 bases are TGTGCCAGCAGTTTCCAGCCGGCGAACACTGAAGCTTTCTTT.

This clonotype has a count of ten or more. V is TRBV11-2 and J is TRBJ2-7, with no clear D. The CDR3 sequence is 13 residues long. CDR1 SGHAT and CDR2 FQNNGV come from the germline V gene. V lost 3 bases, J lost 5 bases, and 11 bases lay in between. CDR3 region: CASSFGRLDEQYF. CDR3 nucleotide sequence: TGTGCCAGCAGCTTTGGCAGGTTAGACGAGCAGTACTTC.

This clonotype was recorded many times. This sequence joins TRBV11-2 and TRBJ2-2; 8 bases match TRBD2. Germline CDR1 is SGHAT and CDR2 is FQNNGV. With 3 bases clipped from V and 5 bases from J, the junction kept 8 bases outside the gene matches. This CDR3 region has 16 residues. CDR3 DNA: TGTGCCAGCAGCTTTAGACTAGCGTTTAATACCGGGGAGCTGTTTTTT. It is translated as CASSFRLAFNTGELFF.

This clonotype has just a few counts. The chain recombines TRBV12-3 or TRBV12-4 with TRBJ1-5; no clear D gene. This CDR3 comprises 14 residues. With 5 bases removed from V and 0 bases from J, the gap between germline ends came to 8 bases. CDR3 residues: CASSKDGSNQPQHF. CDR3 nucleotides: TGTGCCAGCAGTAAGGACGGTAGCAATCAGCCCCAGCATTTT.

This CDR3 is CASSLLDRGDEKLFF. The CDR3 DNA is TGTGCCAGCAGTCTACTAGACAGGGGGGATGAAAAACTGTTTTTT. This chain uses TRBV6-4 with TRBJ1-4; TRBD1 matches 9 bases. CDR1 MRHNA and CDR2 SNTAGT come from the germline V gene. The CDR3 consists of 15 residues. V lost 5 bases and J lost 6; bases outside the gene matches: 7.

The chain combines TRBV10-3 with TRBJ1-1; TRBD1 is a possible D gene (6 bases). This CDR3 comprises 12 residues. Germline loops: CDR1 ENHRY, CDR2 SYGVKD. Trimming cost V 8 bases and J 8 bases, with 15 bases left between them. CDR3 in DNA: TGTGCCATCGGGGGCGAGGCGGGAGAAGCTTTCTTT. It codes for CAIGGEAGEAFF.

This chain links TRBV6-4 with TRBJ1-1; no reliable D call. In germline, CDR1 is MRHNA, CDR2 SNTAGT. Trimming shortened V by 6 bases and J by 6 bases, and 14 bases separated the two germline ends. This CDR3 region has 13 residues. CDR3 in DNA: TGTGCCAGCAGCCAGCGCAGTAACGCTGAAGCTTTCTTT. As protein: CASSQRSNAEAFF.

At least ten counts were recorded for this clonotype. This rearrangement joins TRBV6-5 to TRBJ1-5; weak D call: TRBD1 (5 bases). Trimming took off 2 bases at V and 7 bases at J, with 9 bases between the two ends. The CDR3 loop spans 13 amino acids. Germline V gives CDR1 MNHEY, CDR2 SVGAGI. The CDR3 loop is CASSYRGAQPQHF. DNA of the CDR3: TGTGCCAGCAGTTACAGGGGCGCGCAGCCCCAGCATTTT.

This clonotype was seen ten or more times. This chain joins TRBV28 and TRBJ1-5, with a tentative D call TRBD1 (5 bases). V gave up 1 base and J gave up 9 bases, with 13 bases separating them. Per the germline V gene, CDR1 is MDHEN and CDR2 is SYDVKM. This CDR3 is built from 14 residues. CDR3 coding DNA: TGTGCCAGCAGTTTATTCGAGGGGACTTCGCCCCAGCATTTT. Translating gives CASSLFEGTSPQHF.

The table lists this clonotype with a few counts. The chain is built from TRBV18 and TRBJ2-7; D is ambiguous. V was trimmed by 6 bases and J by 1 base, leaving 13 bases between them. Germline lookup yields CDR1 KGHSH and CDR2 LQKENI. The CDR3 length is 14 residues. DNA of the CDR3: TGTGCCAGCTCCACCCTAGGTTCATCCTACGAGCAGTACTTC. Its translation is CASSTLGSSYEQYF.

This clonotype was seen repeatedly, ten times or more. The rearrangement joins TRBV7-2 to TRBJ1-6; 8 bases are a match to TRBD1. Germline V lookup: CDR1 SGHTA, CDR2 FQGNSA. The CDR3 is 16 residues long. V lost 5 bases and J lost 9; bases outside the gene matches: 12. The CDR3 DNA sequence: TGTGCCAGCAGCCGACAGACTCAGGGGGCGCGTTCACCCCTCCACTTT. It translates to CASSRQTQGARSPLHF.